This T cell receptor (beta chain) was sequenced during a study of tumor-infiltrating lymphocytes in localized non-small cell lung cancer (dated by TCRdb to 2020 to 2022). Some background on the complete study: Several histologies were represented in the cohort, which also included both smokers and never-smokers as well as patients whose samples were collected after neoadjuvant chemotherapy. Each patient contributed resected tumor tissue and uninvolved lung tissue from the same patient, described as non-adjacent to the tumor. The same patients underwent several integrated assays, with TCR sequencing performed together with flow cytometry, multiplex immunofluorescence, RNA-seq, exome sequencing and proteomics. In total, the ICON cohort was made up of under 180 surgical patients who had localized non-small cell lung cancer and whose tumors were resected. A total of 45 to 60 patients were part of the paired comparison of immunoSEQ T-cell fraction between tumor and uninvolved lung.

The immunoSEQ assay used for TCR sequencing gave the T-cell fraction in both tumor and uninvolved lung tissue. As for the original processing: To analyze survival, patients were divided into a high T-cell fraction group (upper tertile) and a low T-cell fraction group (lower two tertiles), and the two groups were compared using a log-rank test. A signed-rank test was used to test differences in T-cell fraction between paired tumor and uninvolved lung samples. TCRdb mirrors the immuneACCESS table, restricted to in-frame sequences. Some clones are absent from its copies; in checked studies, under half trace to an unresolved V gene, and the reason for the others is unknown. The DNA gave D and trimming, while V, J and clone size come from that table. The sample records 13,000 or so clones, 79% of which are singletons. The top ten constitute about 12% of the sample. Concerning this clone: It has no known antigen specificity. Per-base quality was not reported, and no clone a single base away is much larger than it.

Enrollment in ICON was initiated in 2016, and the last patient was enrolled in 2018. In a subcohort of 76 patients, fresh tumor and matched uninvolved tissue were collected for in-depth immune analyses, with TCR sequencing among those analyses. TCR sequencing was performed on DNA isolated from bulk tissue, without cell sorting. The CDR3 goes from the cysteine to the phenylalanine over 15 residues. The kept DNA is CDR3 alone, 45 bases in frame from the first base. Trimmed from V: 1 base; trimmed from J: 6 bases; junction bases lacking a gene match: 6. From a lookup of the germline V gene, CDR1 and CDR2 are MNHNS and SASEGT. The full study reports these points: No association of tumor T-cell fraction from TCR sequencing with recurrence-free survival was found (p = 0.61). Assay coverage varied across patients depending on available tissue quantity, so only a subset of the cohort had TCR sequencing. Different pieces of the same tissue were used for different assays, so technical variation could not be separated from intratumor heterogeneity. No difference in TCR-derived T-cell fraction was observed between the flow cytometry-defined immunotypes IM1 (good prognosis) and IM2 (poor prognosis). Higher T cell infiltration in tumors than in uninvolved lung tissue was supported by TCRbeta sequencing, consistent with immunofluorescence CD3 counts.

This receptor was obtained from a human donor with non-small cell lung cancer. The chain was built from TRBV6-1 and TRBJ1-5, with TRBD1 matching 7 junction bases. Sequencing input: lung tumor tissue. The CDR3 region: CASSEVGGGSQPQHF. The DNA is TGTGCCAGCAGTGAAGTAGGAGGGGGCAGTCAGCCCCAGCATTTT.